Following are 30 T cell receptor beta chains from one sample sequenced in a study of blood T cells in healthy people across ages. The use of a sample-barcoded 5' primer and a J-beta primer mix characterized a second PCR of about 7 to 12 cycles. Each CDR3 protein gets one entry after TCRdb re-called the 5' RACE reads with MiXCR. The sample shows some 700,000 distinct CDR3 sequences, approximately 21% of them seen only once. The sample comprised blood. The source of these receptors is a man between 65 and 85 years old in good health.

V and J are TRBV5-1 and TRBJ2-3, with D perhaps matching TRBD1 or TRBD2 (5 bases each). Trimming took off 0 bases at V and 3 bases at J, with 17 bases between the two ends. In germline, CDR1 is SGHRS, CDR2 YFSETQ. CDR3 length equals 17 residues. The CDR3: CASSLGLRGVTTDTQYF. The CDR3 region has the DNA TGCGCCAGCAGCTTGGGTCTGAGGGGAGTAACGACAGATACGCAGTATTTT.

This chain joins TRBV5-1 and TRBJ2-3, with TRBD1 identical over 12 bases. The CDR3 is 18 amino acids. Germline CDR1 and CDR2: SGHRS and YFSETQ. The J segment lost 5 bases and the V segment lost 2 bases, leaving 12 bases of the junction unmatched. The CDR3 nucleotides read TGCGCCAGCAGCTTAAACATCCCGGGACAGGGGGCAGGAGATACGCAGTATTTT. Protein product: CASSLNIPGQGAGDTQYF.

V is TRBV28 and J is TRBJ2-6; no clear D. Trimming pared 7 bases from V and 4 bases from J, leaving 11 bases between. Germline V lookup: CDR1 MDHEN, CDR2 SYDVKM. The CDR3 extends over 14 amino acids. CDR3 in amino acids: CASTLSLGANVLTF. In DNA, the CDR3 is TGTGCCAGCACGCTGTCCTTGGGGGCCAACGTCCTGACTTTC.

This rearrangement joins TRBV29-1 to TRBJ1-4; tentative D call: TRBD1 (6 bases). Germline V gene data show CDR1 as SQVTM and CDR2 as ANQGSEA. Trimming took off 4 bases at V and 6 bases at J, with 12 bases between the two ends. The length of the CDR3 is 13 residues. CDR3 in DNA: TGCAGCGTTGTGGACGCAGGGGATGAAAAACTGTTTTTT. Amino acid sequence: CSVVDAGDEKLFF.

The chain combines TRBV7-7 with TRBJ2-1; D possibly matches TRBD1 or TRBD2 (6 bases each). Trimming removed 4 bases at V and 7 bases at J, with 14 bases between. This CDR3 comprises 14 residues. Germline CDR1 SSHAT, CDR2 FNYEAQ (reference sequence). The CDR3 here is CASSSLGGTNEQFF. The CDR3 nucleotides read TGTGCCAGCAGCTCCCTAGGGGGGACGAATGAGCAGTTCTTC.

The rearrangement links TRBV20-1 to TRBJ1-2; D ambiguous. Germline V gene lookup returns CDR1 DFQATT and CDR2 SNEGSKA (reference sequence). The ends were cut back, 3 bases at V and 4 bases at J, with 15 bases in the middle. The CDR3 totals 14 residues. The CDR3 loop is CSARISRRAYGYTF. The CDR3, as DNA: TGCAGTGCTAGGATTTCCCGACGGGCCTATGGCTACACCTTC.

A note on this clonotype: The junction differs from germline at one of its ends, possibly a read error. The CDR3 DNA is TGTGCCGGCCGGGGAGGACAGGATAATGAAAAACTGGTTTTT. This gives the protein CAGRGGQDNEKLVF. This chain uses TRBV19 with TRBJ1-4, with TRBD1 identical over 7 bases. This CDR3 has 14 residues. Germline-derived CDR1 and CDR2 are LNHDA and SQIVND (reference sequence).

CDR3 sequence: CASSSLPGLRNEQFF. CDR3 coding DNA: TGCGCCAGCAGCTCCCTCCCGGGACTTCGAAATGAGCAGTTCTTC. This rearrangement joins TRBV5-1 to TRBJ2-1; D perhaps matches TRBD2 (6 bases). Germline assignment: CDR1 SGHRS and CDR2 YFSETQ. Trimming took 3 bases from V and 7 from J, leaving 17 bases between them. The CDR3 extends over 15 amino acids.

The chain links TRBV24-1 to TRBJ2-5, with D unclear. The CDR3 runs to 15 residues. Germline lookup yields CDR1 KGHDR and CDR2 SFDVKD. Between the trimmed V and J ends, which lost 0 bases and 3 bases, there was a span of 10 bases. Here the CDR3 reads CATSDLGQAEETQYF. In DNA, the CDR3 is TGTGCCACCAGTGATTTGGGGCAGGCCGAAGAGACCCAGTACTTC.

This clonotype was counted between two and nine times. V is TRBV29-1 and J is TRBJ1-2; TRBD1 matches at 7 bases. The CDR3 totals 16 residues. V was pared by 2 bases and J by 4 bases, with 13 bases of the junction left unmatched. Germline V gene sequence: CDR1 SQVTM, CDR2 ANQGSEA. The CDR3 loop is CSVEPNHRGAGYGYTF. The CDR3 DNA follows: TGCAGCGTTGAACCCAACCACAGGGGCGCGGGCTATGGCTACACCTTC.

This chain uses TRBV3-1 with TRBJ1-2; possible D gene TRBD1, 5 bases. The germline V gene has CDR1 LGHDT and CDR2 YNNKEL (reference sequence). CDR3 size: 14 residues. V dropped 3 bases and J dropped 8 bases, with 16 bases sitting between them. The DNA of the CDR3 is TGTGCCAGCAGCCAGGCCGACAGACCTAAGGGCTACACCTTC. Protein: CASSQADRPKGYTF.

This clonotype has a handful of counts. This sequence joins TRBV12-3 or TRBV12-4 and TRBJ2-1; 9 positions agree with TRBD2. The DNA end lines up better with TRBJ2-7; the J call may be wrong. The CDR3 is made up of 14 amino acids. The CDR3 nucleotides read TGTGCCAGCAGTTCGACTAGCGGAGCCTACGAGCAGTACTTC. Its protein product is CASSSTSGAYEQYF.

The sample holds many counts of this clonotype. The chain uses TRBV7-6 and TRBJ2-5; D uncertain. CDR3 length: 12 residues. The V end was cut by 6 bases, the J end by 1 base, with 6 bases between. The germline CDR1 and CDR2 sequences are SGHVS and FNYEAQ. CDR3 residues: CASSVSQETQYF. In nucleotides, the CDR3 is TGTGCCAGCAGTGTCTCCCAAGAGACCCAGTACTTC.

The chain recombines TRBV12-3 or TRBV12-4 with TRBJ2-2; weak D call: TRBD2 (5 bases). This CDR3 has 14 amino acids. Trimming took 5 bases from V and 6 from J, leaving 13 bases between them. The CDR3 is CASSGGPISGELFF. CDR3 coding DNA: TGTGCCAGCAGTGGCGGGCCGATCTCCGGGGAGCTGTTTTTT.

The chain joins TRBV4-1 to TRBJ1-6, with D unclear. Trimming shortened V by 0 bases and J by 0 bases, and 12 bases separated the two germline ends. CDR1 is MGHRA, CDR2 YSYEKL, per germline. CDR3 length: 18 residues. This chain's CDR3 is CASSQDLGGASYNSPLHF. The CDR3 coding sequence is TGCGCCAGCAGCCAAGATTTGGGCGGAGCCTCCTATAATTCACCCCTCCACTTT.

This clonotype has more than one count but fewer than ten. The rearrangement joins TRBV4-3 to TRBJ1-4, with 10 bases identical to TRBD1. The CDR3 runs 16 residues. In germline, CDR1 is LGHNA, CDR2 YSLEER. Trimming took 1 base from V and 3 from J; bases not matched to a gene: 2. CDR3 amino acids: CASSQGQGAANEKLFF. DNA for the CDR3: TGCGCCAGCAGCCAAGGACAGGGGGCAGCTAATGAAAAACTGTTTTTT.

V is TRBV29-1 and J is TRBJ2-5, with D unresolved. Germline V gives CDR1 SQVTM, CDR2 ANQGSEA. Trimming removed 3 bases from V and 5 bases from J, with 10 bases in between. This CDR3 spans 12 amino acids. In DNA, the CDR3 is TGCAGCGTTGATGGTGACCGGGAGACCCAGTACTTC. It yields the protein CSVDGDRETQYF.

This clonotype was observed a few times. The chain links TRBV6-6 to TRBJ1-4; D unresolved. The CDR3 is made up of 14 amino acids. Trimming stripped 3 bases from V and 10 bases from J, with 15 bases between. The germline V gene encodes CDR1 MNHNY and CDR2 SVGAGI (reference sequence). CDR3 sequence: CASSYRPRIGKLFF. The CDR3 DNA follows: TGTGCCAGCAGTTATAGACCGCGGATCGGAAAACTGTTTTTT.

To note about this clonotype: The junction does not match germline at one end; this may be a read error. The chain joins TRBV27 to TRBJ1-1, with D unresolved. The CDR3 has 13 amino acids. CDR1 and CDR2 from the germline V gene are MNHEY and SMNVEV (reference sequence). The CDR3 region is CASSLREGTEALF. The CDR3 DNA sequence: TGTGCCAGCAGTTTAAGGGAGGGAACTGAAGCTCTCTTT.

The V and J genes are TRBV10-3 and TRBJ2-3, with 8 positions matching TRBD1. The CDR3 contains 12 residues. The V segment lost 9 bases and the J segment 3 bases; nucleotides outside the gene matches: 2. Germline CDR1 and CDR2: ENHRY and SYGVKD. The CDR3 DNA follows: TGTGCCATTGGGACAGGAACAGATACGCAGTATTTT. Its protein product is CAIGTGTDTQYF.

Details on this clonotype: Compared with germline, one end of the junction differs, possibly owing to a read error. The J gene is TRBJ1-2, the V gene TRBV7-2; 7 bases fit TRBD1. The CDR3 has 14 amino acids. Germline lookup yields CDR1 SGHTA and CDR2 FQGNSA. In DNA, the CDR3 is TGTGCCAACAGCTTAGCGCAACAGGGGAATGGCTACACCTTC. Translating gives CANSLAQQGNGYTF.

CDR3 sequence: CASSLFGFDYGYTF. The CDR3, as DNA: TGCGCCAGCAGCTTGTTTGGATTTGACTATGGCTACACCTTC. The V call is TRBV5-1, the J call TRBJ1-2; D gene ambiguous. This CDR3 contains 14 residues. Germline lookup yields CDR1 SGHRS and CDR2 YFSETQ. V dropped 1 base and J dropped 3 bases, with 10 bases sitting between them.

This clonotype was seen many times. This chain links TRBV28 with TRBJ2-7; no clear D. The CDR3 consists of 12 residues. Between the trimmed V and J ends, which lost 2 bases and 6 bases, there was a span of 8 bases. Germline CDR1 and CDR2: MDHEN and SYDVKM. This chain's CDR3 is CASSLNSLEQYF. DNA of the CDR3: TGTGCCAGCAGTTTAAACAGCCTCGAGCAGTACTTC.

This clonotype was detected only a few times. CDR3 region: CASRSPLAGEDEQFF. CDR3 DNA sequence: TGTGCCAGCAGGTCTCCCCTAGCGGGAGAGGATGAGCAGTTCTTC. V usage is TRBV11-3 and J usage is TRBJ2-5, with 10 bases aligning to TRBD2. The assigned J gene may be wrong: the sequence end matches TRBJ2-1 better. The CDR3 contains 15 residues. The germline V gene encodes CDR1 SGHNT and CDR2 YENEEA.

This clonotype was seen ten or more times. CDR3: CASSRRGGSGAYNEQFF. The CDR3 DNA reads as TGTGCCAGCAGCCGAAGAGGGGGTAGCGGCGCCTACAATGAGCAGTTCTTC. J is TRBJ2-1 and V is TRBV11-2; perhaps D is TRBD1 or TRBD2 (6 bases each). CDR3 length: 17 residues. Trimming pared 5 bases from V and 2 bases from J, leaving 19 bases between. Per germline, CDR1 SGHAT and CDR2 FQNNGV.

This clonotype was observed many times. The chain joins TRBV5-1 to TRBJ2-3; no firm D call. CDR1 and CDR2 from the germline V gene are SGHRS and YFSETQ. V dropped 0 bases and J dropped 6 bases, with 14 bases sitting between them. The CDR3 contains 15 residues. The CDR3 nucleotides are TGCGCCAGCAGCTTGGGGAGCGTTGTGGGGGATACGCAGTATTTT. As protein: CASSLGSVVGDTQYF.

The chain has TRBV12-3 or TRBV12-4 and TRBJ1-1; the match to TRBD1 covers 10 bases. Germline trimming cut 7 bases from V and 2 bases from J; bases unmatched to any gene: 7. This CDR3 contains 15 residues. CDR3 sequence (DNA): TGTGCCAGCACCAAAGGGACAGGGGACAACACTGAAGCTTTCTTT. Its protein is CASTKGTGDNTEAFF.

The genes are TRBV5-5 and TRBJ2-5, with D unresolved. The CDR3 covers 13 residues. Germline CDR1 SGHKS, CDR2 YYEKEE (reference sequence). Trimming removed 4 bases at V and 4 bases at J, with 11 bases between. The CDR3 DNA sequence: TGTGCCAGCAGCGCCCGGCAGCGAGAGACCCAGTACTTC. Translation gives CASSARQRETQYF.

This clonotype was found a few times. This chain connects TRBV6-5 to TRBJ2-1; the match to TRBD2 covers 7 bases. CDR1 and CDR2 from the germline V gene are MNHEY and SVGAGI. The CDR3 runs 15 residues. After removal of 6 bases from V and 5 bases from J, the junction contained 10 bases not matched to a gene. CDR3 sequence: CASRVGGGRNNEQFF. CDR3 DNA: TGTGCCAGCAGGGTGGGGGGGGGAAGGAACAATGAGCAGTTCTTC.

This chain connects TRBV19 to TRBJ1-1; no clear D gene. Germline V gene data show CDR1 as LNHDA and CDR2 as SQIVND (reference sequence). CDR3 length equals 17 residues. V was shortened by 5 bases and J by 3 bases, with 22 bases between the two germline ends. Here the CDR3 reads CASSVGKVRGRDTEAFF. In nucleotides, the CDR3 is TGTGCCAGTAGTGTGGGGAAAGTCCGGGGAAGAGACACTGAAGCTTTCTTT.